Below, 18 T cell receptor beta chains from the same sample are listed, as sequenced in a study of a mutant IDH1 vaccine in newly diagnosed glioma (dated by TCRdb to the early 2020s). What these receptors recognize is not known. The sample's time point label, in plain terms: week 11, during vaccination. Each vaccine dose was 300 ug of a 20-mer mutant IDH1 peptide in Montanide, given subcutaneously with topical imiquimod. Receptor amplification or capture employed the immunoSEQ multiplex PCR assay. Held by TCRdb, this immuneACCESS table contains in-frame sequences only and omits some clones. Under half of the omission traces to an unresolved V gene where checked; the cause of the rest is unknown. The sample data list 50,000 or so clones, and more than 85% of these were observed just once. The top ten clonotypes cover over 2% of the sample. Source: PBMCs, taken from a glioma patient whose treatment included an IDH1 peptide vaccine. The receptors come from a man in his fifties or sixties with glioma.

The chain couples TRBV6-1 to TRBJ1-5; D unclear. Germline lookup yields CDR1 MNHNS and CDR2 SASEGT. The V and J ends lost 2 bases and 6 bases respectively, with 8 bases between them. The CDR3 is 13 amino acids. CDR3 bases: TGTGCCAGCAGTGAAAAGCCCGGTCAGCCCCAGCATTTT. Translated, it gives CASSEKPGQPQHF.

The J gene is TRBJ1-3, the V gene TRBV19; no clear D. The germline CDR1 and CDR2 sequences are LNHDA and SQIVND (reference sequence). Deletions cut 3 bases from V and 4 bases from J, with 4 bases between. The CDR3 is made up of 12 amino acids. The CDR3 protein is CASSIGGNTIYF. CDR3 nucleotides: TGTGCCAGTAGTATTGGAGGAAACACCATATATTTT.

The chain combines TRBV7-8 with TRBJ1-4, with D possibly matching TRBD1 (5 bases). Germline V gene sequence: CDR1 SGHVS, CDR2 FQNEAQ. CDR3 length equals 14 residues. Trimming pared 2 bases from V and 5 bases from J, leaving 9 bases between. CDR3 coding DNA: TGTGCCAGCAGCTTATTCGGGGACAATGAAAAACTGTTTTTT. Translation: CASSLFGDNEKLFF. The full variable domain, rest sourced from reference TRBV7-8 and TRBJ1-4, is GAGVSQSPRYKVAKRGQDVALRCDPISGHVSLFWYQQALGQGPEFLTYFQNEAQLDKSGLPSDRFFAERPEGSVSTLKIQRTQQEDSAVYLCASSLFGDNEKLFFGSGTQLSVL.

The rearrangement links TRBV7-3 to TRBJ1-1; D not resolved. Germline-derived CDR1 and CDR2 are SGHTA and FQGTGA. CDR3 size: 14 residues. V shed 1 base and J shed 1 base, with 7 bases lying between them. The CDR3 here is CASSLSPGNTEAFF. CDR3 bases: TGTGCCAGCAGCTTAAGTCCAGGGAACACTGAAGCTTTCTTT.

The CDR3 DNA is TGTGCCAGCAGTCCCTCCGGGCTAAGTGGGACCGGGGAGCTGTTTTTT. Amino acid sequence: CASSPSGLSGTGELFF. The genes are TRBV6-6 and TRBJ2-2, with D unresolved. The length of the CDR3 is 16 residues. In germline, CDR1 is MNHNY, CDR2 SVGAGI (reference sequence). The V gene lost 5 bases and the J gene lost 5 bases, with 18 bases spanning the gap.

The CDR3: CATGTRTYNEQFF. The CDR3 nucleotides are TGTGCCACCGGGACTAGGACCTACAATGAGCAGTTCTTC. The chain recombines TRBV15 with TRBJ2-1, with 8 bases lining up with TRBD2. V lost 8 bases, J lost 2 bases, and 2 bases stayed unmatched. CDR3 length: 13 residues. Germline V gene data show CDR1 as LNHNV and CDR2 as YYDKDF (reference sequence).

This clone appeared once. The chain uses TRBV29-1 and TRBJ2-7; maybe TRBD2 (6 bases). The CDR3 has 12 amino acids. V lost 7 bases and J lost 1, with 11 bases in between. The germline CDR1 and CDR2 sequences are SQVTM and ANQGSEA. CDR3 bases: TGCAGCGGTGGAGGGTCTTCCTACGAGCAGTACTTC. It translates to CSGGGSSYEQYF.

V usage is TRBV6-5 and J usage is TRBJ1-2, with D possibly matching TRBD1 (5 bases). There are 15 residues in the CDR3. Trimming stripped 8 bases from V and 5 bases from J, with 21 bases between. Germline-derived CDR1 and CDR2 are MNHEY and SVGAGI. CDR3 region: CASLKTLGRAYGYTF. As DNA, the CDR3 is TGTGCCAGCCTTAAAACGCTGGGCAGGGCGTATGGCTACACCTTC.

This clone rates as medium-sized (0.01 to 0.1%). This chain joins TRBV30 and TRBJ2-7; 7 bases are shared with TRBD2. Germline-derived CDR1 and CDR2 are GTSNPN and SVGIG (reference sequence). This CDR3 is 14 amino acids long. Losses at the gene ends were 3 bases for V and 0 bases for J; bases not matched to a gene: 5. The CDR3 bases are TGTGCCTGGAGCCGGGAGGACCACTCCTACGAGCAGTACTTC. This translates into CAWSREDHSYEQYF. The full variable domain, rest sourced from reference TRBV30 and TRBJ2-7, is SQTIHQWPATLVQPVGSPLSLECTVEGTSNPNLYWYRQAAGRGLQLLFYSVGIGQISSEVPQNLSASRPQDRQFILSSKKLLLSDSGFYLCAWSREDHSYEQYFGPGTRLTVT.

V gene TRBV2 combines with J gene TRBJ2-5, with 10 bases fitting TRBD2. The CDR3 has 15 amino acids. The V gene end was trimmed by 7 bases and the J gene end by 4 bases; junction bases not matched to a gene: 9. Germline V CDR1 and CDR2: SNHLY, FYNNEI. CDR3 residues: CASKQREGGGETQYF. The CDR3 DNA sequence: TGTGCCAGCAAACAGCGGGAGGGCGGGGGAGAGACCCAGTACTTC.

The chain joins TRBV9 to TRBJ1-5; no definite D call. Germline CDR1 SGDLS, CDR2 YYNGEE. CDR3 length equals 14 residues. Trimming shortened V by 5 bases and J by 6 bases, and 15 bases separated the two germline ends. The DNA of the CDR3 is TGTGCCAGCAGTCGGTACGGGGTTGGTCAGCCCCAGCATTTT. It yields the protein CASSRYGVGQPQHF. Full variable domain (outside the CDR3, taken from reference TRBV9 and TRBJ1-5): DSGVTQTPKHLITATGQRVTLRCSPRSGDLSVYWYQQSLDQGLQFLIQYYNGEERAKGNILERFSAQQFPDLHSELNLSSLELGDSALYFCASSRYGVGQPQHFGDGTRLSIL.

The chain uses TRBV9 and TRBJ2-1; the D gene is possibly TRBD2 (6 bases). V was cut by 0 bases and J by 8 bases, with 6 bases left in between. The germline gives CDR1 SGDLS, CDR2 YYNGEE. The CDR3 contains 12 residues. This CDR3 is CASSVAGDEQFF. CDR3 nucleotides: TGTGCCAGCAGCGTAGCGGGGGATGAGCAGTTCTTC.

The gene calls are TRBV2 and TRBJ2-1; D is perhaps TRBD2 (6 bases). CDR3 length: 15 amino acids. CDR1 and CDR2 from the germline V gene are SNHLY and FYNNEI. V lost 6 bases and J 5 bases, leaving 17 bases between the germline ends. CDR3 in DNA: TGTGCCAGCAGCCCTTGGCTAGCGAGGAACAATGAGCAGTTCTTC. The encoded protein is CASSPWLARNNEQFF.

This chain joins TRBV28 and TRBJ2-7, with TRBD1 matching over 9 bases. The CDR3 is made up of 13 amino acids. Looked up from germline, CDR1 is MDHEN and CDR2 is SYDVKM. J lost 6 bases, V lost 7 bases, and 7 bases had no gene match. This CDR3 reads CASTPDRGGEQYF. As DNA, the CDR3 is TGTGCCAGCACCCCGGACAGGGGTGGCGAGCAGTACTTC. The full variable domain, its missing parts supplied by reference TRBV28 and TRBJ2-7, is DVKVTQSSRYLVKRTGEKVFLECVQDMDHENMFWYRQDPGLGLRLIYFSYDVKMKEKGDIPEGYSVSREKKERFSLILESASTNQTSMYLCASTPDRGGEQYFGPGTRLTVT.

The V gene is TRBV6-4, the J gene TRBJ2-1, with 8 positions matching TRBD2. The CDR3 consists of 16 residues. From germline, CDR1 is MRHNA and CDR2 SNTAGT. V was clipped by 4 bases and J by 4 bases; unmatched bases: 9. CDR3 loop: CASSAQLAGPYNEQFF. CDR3 DNA: TGTGCCAGCAGTGCCCAGCTAGCGGGTCCTTACAATGAGCAGTTCTTC.

The rearrangement joins TRBV2 to TRBJ2-3, with D tentatively TRBD1 (6 bases). V was cut by 2 bases and J by 6 bases, with 12 bases left in between. The germline V gene has CDR1 SNHLY and CDR2 FYNNEI. The CDR3 runs 14 residues. The CDR3: CASSETGGVDTQYF. CDR3 nucleotides: TGTGCCAGCAGTGAAACTGGGGGCGTGGATACGCAGTATTTT.

Here the CDR3 DNA reads TGTGCCAGCAGCCTACGACAGGGAACTAACTATGGCTACACCTTC. Its protein product is CASSLRQGTNYGYTF. V gene TRBV9 combines with J gene TRBJ1-2; 7 bases agree with TRBD1. The CDR3 consists of 15 residues. Per germline, CDR1 SGDLS and CDR2 YYNGEE. Trimming removed 4 bases from V and 0 bases from J; junction bases left unmatched: 6.

This chain links TRBV5-6 with TRBJ1-2, with D uncertain. Trimming left V 0 bases short and J 0 bases short, with 15 bases between. The CDR3 covers 17 residues. CDR1 is SGHDT and CDR2 is YYEEEE in the germline V gene. CDR3 loop: CASSLGKQQIPNYGYTF. CDR3 sequence (DNA): TGTGCCAGCAGCTTGGGGAAACAACAGATACCTAACTATGGCTACACCTTC.